This TCR beta chain is drawn from a study of blood T cell repertoires in COVID-19. Study-level information: Cohort 3 donors were reported recovered after two negative PCRs, clearance, or symptom resolution. Samples came from the United States, Italy and Spain, spanning acute and convalescent COVID-19. The cDNA or gDNA used as material had been derived from T cells, B-cell-depleted T cells, or PBMCs.

TCRdb's table, derived via immunoSEQ multiplex PCR, lists solely in-frame clones and lacks some. Of 200,000 to 250,000 clones in the sample, roughly nine tenths were seen once. This CDR3 comprises 16 residues. Germline CDR1 is SGHVS and CDR2 is FQNEAQ. V lost 5 bases to trimming and J lost 2 bases; unmatched junction nucleotides: 9. The receptor comes from a woman between 50 and 59 years old in a cohort exposed to, infected with or recovered from COVID-19 (not recorded which). This chain uses TRBV7-8 with TRBJ1-3; 7 bases fit TRBD1. Sequencing was performed on PBMCs or T cells enriched from blood (not recorded which). The CDR3 sequence is CASSALQGSPGNTIYF. The DNA of the CDR3 is TGTGCCAGCAGCGCCCTACAGGGGTCGCCTGGAAACACCATATATTTT.